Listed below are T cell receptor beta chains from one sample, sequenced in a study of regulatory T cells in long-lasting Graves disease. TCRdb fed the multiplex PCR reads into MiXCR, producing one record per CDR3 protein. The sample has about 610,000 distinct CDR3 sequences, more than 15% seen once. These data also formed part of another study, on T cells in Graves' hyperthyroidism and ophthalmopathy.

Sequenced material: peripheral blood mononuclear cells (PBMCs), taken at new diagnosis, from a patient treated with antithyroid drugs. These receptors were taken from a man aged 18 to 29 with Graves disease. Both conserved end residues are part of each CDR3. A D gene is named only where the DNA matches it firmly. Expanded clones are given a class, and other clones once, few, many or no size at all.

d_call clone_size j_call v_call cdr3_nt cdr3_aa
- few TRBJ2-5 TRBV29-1 TGCAGCGTTGAATGGACCCTCAGACTGGAGGTACAAGAGACCCAGTACTTC CSVEWTLRLEVQETQYF
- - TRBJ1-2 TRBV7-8 TGTGCCAGCAGCTCGAACTACAGGGCTTCCACCTTC CASSSNYRASTF
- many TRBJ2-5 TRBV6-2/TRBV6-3 TGTGCCAGCAGTCCTACTAGACTACAAGAGACCCAGTACTTC CASSPTRLQETQYF
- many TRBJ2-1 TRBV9 TGTGCCAGCAGCCTAGACTCCGGGACCGCAGCCAATGAGCAGTTCTTC CASSLDSGTAANEQFF
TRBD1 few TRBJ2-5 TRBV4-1 TGCGCCAGCAGCCCGCGGACAGGGGGCCAAGAGACCCAGTACTTC CASSPRTGGQETQYF
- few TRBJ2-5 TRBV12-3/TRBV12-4 TGTGCCAGGAGTTTACAAGGCTGGGGGCAATCGGAGACCCAGTACTTC CARSLQGWGQSETQYF
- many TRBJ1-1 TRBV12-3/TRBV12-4 TGTGCCAGCAGCTTAACTACCCTGAACACTGAAGCTTTCTTT CASSLTTLNTEAFF
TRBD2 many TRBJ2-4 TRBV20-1 TGCAGTGCTAGAGGGGAGGGCAAAAACATTCAGTACTTC CSARGEGKNIQYF
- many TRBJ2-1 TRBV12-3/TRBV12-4 TGTGCCAGCAGTTTATCGCGGGGACCCTACAATGAGCAGTTCTTC CASSLSRGPYNEQFF
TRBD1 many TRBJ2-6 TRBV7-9 TGTGCCAGCAGCCCAGGACAGGGGGCTCCTGGGGCCAACGTCCTGACTTTC CASSPGQGAPGANVLTF
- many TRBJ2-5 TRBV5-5 TGTGCCAGCAGCCTAACGTACCGGGACTCCCAAGAGACCCAGTACTTC CASSLTYRDSQETQYF
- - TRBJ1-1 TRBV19 TGTGCCAGTAGTATAACATCCGGTGTGTCGCTGGGAAACACTGAAGCTTTCTTT CASSITSGVSLGNTEAFF
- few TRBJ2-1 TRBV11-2 TGTGCCAGCAGCTTAGAAGTAAGCAAGTACAATGAGCAGTTCTTC CASSLEVSKYNEQFF
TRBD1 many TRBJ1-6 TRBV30 TGTGCCTGGAGTGACAGGGGACCCTATAATTCACCCCTCCACTTT CAWSDRGPYNSPLHF
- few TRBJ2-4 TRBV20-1 TGCAGTGCTAGAGATCGGATAAAGGGAGGTGGAAACATTCAGTACTTC CSARDRIKGGGNIQYF
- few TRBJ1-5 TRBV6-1 TGTGCCAGCAGTGACCGGGCGATGCCCCAGCATTTT CASSDRAMPQHF
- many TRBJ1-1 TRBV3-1 TGTGCCAGCAGCCAAGATCTACTACAAGCTTTCTTT CASSQDLLQAFF
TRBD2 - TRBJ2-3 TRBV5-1 TGTGCCAGCAGCTTGGAAACTAGCGGTTCAGATACGCAGTATTTT CASSLETSGSDTQYF